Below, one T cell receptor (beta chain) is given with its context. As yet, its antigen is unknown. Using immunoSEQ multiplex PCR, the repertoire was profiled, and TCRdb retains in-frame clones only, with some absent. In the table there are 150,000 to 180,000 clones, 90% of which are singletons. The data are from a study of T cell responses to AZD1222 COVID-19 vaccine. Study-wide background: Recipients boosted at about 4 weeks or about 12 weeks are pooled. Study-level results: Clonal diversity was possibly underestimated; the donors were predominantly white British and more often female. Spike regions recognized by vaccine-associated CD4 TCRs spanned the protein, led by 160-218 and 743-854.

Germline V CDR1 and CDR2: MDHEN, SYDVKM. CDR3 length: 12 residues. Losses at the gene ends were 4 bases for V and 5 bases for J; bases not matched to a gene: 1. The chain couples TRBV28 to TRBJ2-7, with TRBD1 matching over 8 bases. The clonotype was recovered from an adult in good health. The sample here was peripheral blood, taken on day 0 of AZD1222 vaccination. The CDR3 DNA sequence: TGTGCCAGCAGTTGGACAGGGAACGAGCAGTACTTC. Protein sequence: CASSWTGNEQYF.